Below, one T cell receptor (beta chain) is given with its context. This sample was taken from a study of blood T cell repertoires in COVID-19. In the study overall: Nucleic acid was either cDNA or gDNA, and it came from T cells, B-cell-depleted T cells, or PBMCs.

The repertoire was sequenced with immunoSEQ multiplex PCR; TCRdb's copy has only in-frame clones and lacks some. The data hold 130,000 to 150,000 clones, with about 87% observed a single time. The sequence derives from a woman aged 50 to 60 with acute or convalescent COVID-19. Sequences were obtained from peripheral blood.

Here the CDR3 DNA reads TGTGCCAGCAGCTTAGATTCGGGGGAACTGTTTTTT. It is translated as CASSLDSGELFF. V usage is TRBV7-9 and J usage is TRBJ1-4; D perhaps matches TRBD1 (5 bases). The germline CDR1 and CDR2 sequences are SEHNR and FQNEAQ (reference sequence). The CDR3 runs to 12 residues. With 1 base removed from V and 12 bases from J, the gap between germline ends came to 9 bases.